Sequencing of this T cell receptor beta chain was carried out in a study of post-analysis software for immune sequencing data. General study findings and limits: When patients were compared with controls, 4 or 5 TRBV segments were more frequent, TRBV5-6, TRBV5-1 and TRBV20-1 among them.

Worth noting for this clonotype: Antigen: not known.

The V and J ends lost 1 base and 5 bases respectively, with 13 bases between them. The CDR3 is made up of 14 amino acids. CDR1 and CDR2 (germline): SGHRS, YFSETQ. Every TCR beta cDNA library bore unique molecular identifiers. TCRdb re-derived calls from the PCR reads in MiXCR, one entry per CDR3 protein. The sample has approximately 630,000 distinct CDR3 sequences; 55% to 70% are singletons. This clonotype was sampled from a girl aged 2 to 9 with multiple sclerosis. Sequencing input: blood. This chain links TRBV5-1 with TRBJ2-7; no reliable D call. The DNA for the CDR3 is TGCGCCAGCAGCTTGTCGGGCCCTAATAACGAGCAGTACTTC. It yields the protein CASSLSGPNNEQYF.